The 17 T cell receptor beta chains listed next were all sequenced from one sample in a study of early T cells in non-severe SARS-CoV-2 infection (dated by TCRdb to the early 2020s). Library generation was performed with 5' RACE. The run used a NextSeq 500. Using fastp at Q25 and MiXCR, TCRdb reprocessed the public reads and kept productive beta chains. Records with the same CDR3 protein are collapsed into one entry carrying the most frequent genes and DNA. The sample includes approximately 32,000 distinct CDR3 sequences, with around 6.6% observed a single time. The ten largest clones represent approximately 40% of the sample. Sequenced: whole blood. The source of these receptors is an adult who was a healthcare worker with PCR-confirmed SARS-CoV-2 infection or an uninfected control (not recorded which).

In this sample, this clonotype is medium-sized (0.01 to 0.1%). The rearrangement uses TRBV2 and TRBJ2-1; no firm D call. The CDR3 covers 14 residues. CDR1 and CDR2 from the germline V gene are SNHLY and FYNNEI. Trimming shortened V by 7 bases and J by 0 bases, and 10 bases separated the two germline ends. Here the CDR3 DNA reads TGTGCCAGCAACGCGGATAGCTCCTACAATGAGCAGTTCTTC. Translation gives CASNADSSYNEQFF.

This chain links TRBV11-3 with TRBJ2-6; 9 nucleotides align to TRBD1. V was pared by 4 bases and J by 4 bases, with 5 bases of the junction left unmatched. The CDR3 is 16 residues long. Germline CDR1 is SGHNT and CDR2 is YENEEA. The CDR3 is CASSYGQGTGANVLTF. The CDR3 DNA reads TGTGCCAGCAGCTACGGACAGGGGACCGGGGCCAACGTCCTGACTTTC.

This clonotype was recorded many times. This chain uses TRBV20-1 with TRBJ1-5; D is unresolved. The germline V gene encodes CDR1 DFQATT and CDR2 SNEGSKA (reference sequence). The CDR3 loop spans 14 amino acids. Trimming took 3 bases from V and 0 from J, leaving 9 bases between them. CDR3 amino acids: CSASQTYSNQPQHF. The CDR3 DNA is TGCAGTGCTAGTCAGACGTATAGCAATCAGCCCCAGCATTTT.

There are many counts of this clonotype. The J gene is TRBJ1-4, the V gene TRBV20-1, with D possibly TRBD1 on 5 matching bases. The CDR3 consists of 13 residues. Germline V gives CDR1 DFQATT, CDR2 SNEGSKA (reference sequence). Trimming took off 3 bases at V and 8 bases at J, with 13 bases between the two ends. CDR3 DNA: TGCAGTGCTAGGGACAACCAGCGGGAAAAACTGTTTTTT. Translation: CSARDNQREKLFF.

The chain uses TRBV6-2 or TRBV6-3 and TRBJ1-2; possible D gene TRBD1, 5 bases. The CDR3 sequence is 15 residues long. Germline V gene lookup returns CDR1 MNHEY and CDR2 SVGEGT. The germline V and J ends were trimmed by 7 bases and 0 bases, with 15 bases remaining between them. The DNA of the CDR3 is TGTGCCAGCATTCAGGGATCAGCTCCTAACTATGGCTACACCTTC. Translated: CASIQGSAPNYGYTF.

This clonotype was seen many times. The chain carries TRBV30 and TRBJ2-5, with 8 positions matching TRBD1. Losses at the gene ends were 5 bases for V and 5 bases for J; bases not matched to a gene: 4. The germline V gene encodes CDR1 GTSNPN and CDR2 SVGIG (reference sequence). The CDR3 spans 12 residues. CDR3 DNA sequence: TGTGCCTGGGCAGGGGGCGGGGAGACCCAGTACTTC. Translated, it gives CAWAGGGETQYF. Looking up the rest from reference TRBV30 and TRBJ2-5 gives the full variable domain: SQTIHQWPATLVQPVGSPLSLECTVEGTSNPNLYWYRQAAGRGLQLLFYSVGIGQISSEVPQNLSASRPQDRQFILSSKKLLLSDSGFYLCAWAGGGETQYFGPGTRLLVL.

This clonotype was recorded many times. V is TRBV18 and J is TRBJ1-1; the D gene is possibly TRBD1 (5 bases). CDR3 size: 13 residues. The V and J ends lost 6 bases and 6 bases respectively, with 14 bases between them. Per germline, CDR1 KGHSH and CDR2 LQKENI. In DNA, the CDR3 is TGTGCCAGCTCTCCCGACAGCAGTGCTGAAGCTTTCTTT. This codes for CASSPDSSAEAFF. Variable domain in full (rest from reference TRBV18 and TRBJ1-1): NAGVMQNPRHLVRRRGQEARLRCSPMKGHSHVYWYRQLPEEGLKFMVYLQKENIIDESGMPKERFSAEFPKEGPSILRIQQVVRGDSAAYFCASSPDSSAEAFFGQGTRLTVV.

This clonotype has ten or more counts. The CDR3 loop reads CASSYPKQGGGYTF. The CDR3 DNA sequence: TGTGCCAGCAGTTACCCTAAACAGGGTGGCGGCTACACCTTC. The V gene is TRBV6-2 or TRBV6-3, the J gene TRBJ1-2, with D perhaps TRBD1 (6 bases). Germline values: CDR1 MNHEY, CDR2 SVGEGT. V was pared by 2 bases and J by 8 bases, with 15 bases between. CDR3 length: 14 residues.

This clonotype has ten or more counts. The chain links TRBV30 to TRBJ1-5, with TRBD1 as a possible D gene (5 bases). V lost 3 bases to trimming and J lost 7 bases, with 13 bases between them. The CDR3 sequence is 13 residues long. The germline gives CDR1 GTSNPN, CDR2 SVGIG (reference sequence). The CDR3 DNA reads TGTGCCTGGAGCACTCATGACAGACAGCCCCAGCATTTT. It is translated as CAWSTHDRQPQHF.

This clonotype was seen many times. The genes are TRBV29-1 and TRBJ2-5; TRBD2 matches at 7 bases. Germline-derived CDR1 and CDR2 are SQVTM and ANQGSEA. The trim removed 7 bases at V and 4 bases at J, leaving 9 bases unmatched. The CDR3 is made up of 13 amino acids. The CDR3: CSAPSGGGETQYF. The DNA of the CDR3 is TGCAGCGCCCCCAGTGGGGGGGGAGAGACCCAGTACTTC.

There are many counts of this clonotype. CDR3 in DNA: TGTGCCAGCAGTACAAGGACAGGGGTACGGGAAAAACTGTTTTTT. Protein sequence: CASSTRTGVREKLFF. J is TRBJ1-4 and V is TRBV28; 9 bases are shared with TRBD1. V lost 5 bases to trimming and J lost 8 bases; unmatched junction nucleotides: 9. The CDR3 has 15 residues. Germline CDR1 is MDHEN and CDR2 is SYDVKM.

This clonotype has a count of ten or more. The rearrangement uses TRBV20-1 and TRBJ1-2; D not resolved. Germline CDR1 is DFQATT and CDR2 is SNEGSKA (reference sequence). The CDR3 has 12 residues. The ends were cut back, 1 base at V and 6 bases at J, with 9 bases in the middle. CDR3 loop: CSARGQLNGYTF. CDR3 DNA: TGCAGTGCTAGAGGGCAGCTGAATGGCTACACCTTC.

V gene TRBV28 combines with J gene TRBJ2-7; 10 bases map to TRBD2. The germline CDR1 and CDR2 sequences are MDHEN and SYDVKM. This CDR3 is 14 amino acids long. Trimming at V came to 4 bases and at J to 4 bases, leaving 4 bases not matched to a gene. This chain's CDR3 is CASSSGTSVYEQYF. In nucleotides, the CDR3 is TGTGCCAGCAGTTCCGGGACTAGCGTGTACGAGCAGTACTTC.

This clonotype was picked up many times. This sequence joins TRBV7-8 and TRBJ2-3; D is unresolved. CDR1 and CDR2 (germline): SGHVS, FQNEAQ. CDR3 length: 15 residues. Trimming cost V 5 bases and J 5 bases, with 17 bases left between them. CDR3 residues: CASSPSLYRGDTQYF. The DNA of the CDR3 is TGTGCCAGCAGCCCATCCCTTTACCGCGGAGATACGCAGTATTTT. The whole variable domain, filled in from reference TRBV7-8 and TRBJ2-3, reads GAGVSQSPRYKVAKRGQDVALRCDPISGHVSLFWYQQALGQGPEFLTYFQNEAQLDKSGLPSDRFFAERPEGSVSTLKIQRTQQEDSAVYLCASSPSLYRGDTQYFGPGTRLTVL.

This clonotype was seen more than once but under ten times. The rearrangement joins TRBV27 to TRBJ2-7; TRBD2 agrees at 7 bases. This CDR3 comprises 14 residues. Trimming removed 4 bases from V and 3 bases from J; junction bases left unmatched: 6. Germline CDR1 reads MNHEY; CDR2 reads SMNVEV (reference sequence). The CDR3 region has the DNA TGTGCCAGCAGTTCCTCTAGCGGAATCTACGAGCAGTACTTC. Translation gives CASSSSSGIYEQYF.

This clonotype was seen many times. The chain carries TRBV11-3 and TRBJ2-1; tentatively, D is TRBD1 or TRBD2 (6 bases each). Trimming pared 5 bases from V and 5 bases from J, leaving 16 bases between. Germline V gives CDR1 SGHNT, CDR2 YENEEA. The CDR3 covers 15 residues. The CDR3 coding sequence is TGTGCCAGCAGCCGCGAAGGGGGGCGCAACAATGAGCAGTTCTTC. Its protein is CASSREGGRNNEQFF.

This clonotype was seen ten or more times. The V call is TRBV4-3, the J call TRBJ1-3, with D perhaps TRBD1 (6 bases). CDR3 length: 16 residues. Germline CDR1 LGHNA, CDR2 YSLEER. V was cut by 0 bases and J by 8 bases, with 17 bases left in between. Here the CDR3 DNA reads TGCGCCAGCAGCCAAGATCGGACAGACCCCAGATACACCATATATTTT. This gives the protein CASSQDRTDPRYTIYF.